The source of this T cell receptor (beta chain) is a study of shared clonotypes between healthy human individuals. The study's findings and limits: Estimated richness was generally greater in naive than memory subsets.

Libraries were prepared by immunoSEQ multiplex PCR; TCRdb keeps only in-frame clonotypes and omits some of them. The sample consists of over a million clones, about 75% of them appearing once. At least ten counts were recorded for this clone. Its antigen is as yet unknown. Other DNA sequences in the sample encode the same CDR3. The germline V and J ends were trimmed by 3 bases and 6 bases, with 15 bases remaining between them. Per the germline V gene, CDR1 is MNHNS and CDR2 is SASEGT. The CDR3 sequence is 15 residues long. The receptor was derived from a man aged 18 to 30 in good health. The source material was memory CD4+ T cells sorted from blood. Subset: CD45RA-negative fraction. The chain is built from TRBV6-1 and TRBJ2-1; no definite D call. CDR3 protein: CASSDPDAGINEQFF. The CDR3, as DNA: TGTGCCAGCAGTGACCCGGACGCTGGAATCAATGAGCAGTTCTTC.